The clone carrying this T cell receptor (beta chain) showed up many times. These data belong to a study of molecular identifiers for immune sequencing clone quantification. MiXCR, run by TCRdb on the PCR reads, gives a single entry per CDR3 protein. The table has about 640,000 distinct CDR3 sequences, about 20% seen once. Germline V gene data show CDR1 as MDHEN and CDR2 as SYDVKM. The CDR3 covers 13 residues. V was shortened by 10 bases and J by 2 bases, with 13 bases between the two germline ends. The rearrangement joins TRBV28 to TRBJ2-3; no firm D call. The sequence was obtained from a human donor in good health. Some libraries in this study had Jurkat cell RNA spiked in. What was sequenced was naive CD8+ T cells from blood, with Jurkat cell RNA spiked in. The sample's subset: FACS-sorted CD8+CD4-CCR7+CD45RA+ naive T cells. The CDR3 bases are TGTGCCAATAGCCGGGCCGTCACAGATACGCAGTATTTT. It translates to CANSRAVTDTQYF.